The entry below describes one TCR beta chain. Its antigen is still unknown. No base quality values were provided; no much bigger clone lies one nucleotide off. The data belong to a study of control samples from healthy donors and cancer patients (dated by TCRdb to 2020 to 2021). Taken from the germline V gene, the CDR1 and CDR2 loops are SNHLY and FYNNEI. The CDR3 has 13 amino acids, counting the end cysteine and phenylalanine. Here the CDR3 DNA is all that survives: 39 bases in frame from base 1. Trimming removed 6 bases from V and 5 bases from J, leaving 13 bases between the germline ends. The library was produced with the immunoSEQ multiplex PCR assay. Held by TCRdb, this immuneACCESS table contains in-frame sequences only and omits some clones. Under half of the omission traces to an unresolved V gene where checked; the cause of the rest is unknown. The sample table lists about 140,000 clones, 80% to 95% of them with a count of one. Around 11% of the sample is taken by the ten largest.

This chain is built from TRBV2 and TRBJ2-5, with the D gene not clear enough to name. The receptor was derived from a man younger than 40 in good health. Sequencing was carried out using blood. The CDR3 protein sequence reads: CASRRRLLETQYF. At the DNA level, the sequence is TGTGCCAGCAGGAGACGGCTTCTGGAGACCCAGTACTTC.